These 24 T cell receptor beta chains were all obtained from the same sample, sequenced in a study of blood T cell repertoires in COVID-19. Some clones are missing from TCRdb's copy, which holds only in-frame ones; the method was immunoSEQ multiplex PCR. Of about 170,000 clones detected, approximately 80% appear once; the ten largest clones hold around a fifth. Sequencing was performed on peripheral blood. The receptors stem from a woman older than 75 with acute or convalescent COVID-19.

Comments on this clone: This CDR3 is also generated by other DNA sequences in the sample. The rearrangement uses TRBV5-1 and TRBJ1-3; TRBD1 might be the D (5 bases). The V end lost 0 bases, the J end lost 2 bases, and 6 bases lay between the germline ends. This CDR3 comprises 14 residues. Germline V gene sequence: CDR1 SGHRS, CDR2 YFSETQ. CDR3 DNA sequence: TGCGCCAGCAGCTTGGGACAGACTGGAAACACCATATATTTT. Amino acid sequence: CASSLGQTGNTIYF. Drawing the rest from reference TRBV5-1 and TRBJ1-3, the complete variable domain is KAGVTQTPRYLIKTRGQQVTLSCSPISGHRSVSWYQQTPGQGLQFLFEYFSETQRNKGNFPGRFSGRQFSNSRSEMNVSTLELGDSALYLCASSLGQTGNTIYFGEGSWLTVV.

V is TRBV9 and J is TRBJ2-7; 7 bases match TRBD1. CDR1 and CDR2 from the germline V gene are SGDLS and YYNGEE. There are 15 residues in the CDR3. The trim removed 0 bases at V and 0 bases at J, leaving 3 bases unmatched. In DNA, the CDR3 is TGTGCCAGCAGCGTAGGAGGGACAGACTCCTACGAGCAGTACTTC. Its translation: CASSVGGTDSYEQYF. Combining the CDR3 with reference TRBV9 and TRBJ2-7 gives the whole variable domain DSGVTQTPKHLITATGQRVTLRCSPRSGDLSVYWYQQSLDQGLQFLIQYYNGEERAKGNILERFSAQQFPDLHSELNLSSLELGDSALYFCASSVGGTDSYEQYFGPGTRLTVT.

The table lists this clone with many counts. This sample includes further DNA sequences coding for the same CDR3. The rearrangement links TRBV5-6 to TRBJ1-5; 7 bases agree with TRBD1. Losses at the gene ends were 3 bases for V and 4 bases for J; bases not matched to a gene: 10. This CDR3 spans 16 amino acids. CDR1 is SGHDT and CDR2 is YYEEEE in the germline V gene. The CDR3 nucleotides are TGTGCCAGCAGCTACCGGGACAGCGGGCCGAATCAGCCCCAGCATTTT. This sequence encodes CASSYRDSGPNQPQHF.

The table lists this clone with a count of one. V usage is TRBV6-2 or TRBV6-3 and J usage is TRBJ2-7, with D maybe TRBD1 (6 bases). Germline V gene data show CDR1 as MNHEY and CDR2 as SVGEGT. The length of the CDR3 is 15 residues. V was trimmed by 6 bases and J by 2 bases, leaving 17 bases between them. CDR3 nucleotides: TGTGCCAGCAGCTTCAGGGGATGGGGGACCTACGAGCAGTACTTC. Its translation is CASSFRGWGTYEQYF.

The chain uses TRBV4-2 and TRBJ1-2; D not resolved. CDR1 LGHNA and CDR2 YNFKEQ come from the germline V gene. The V and J ends lost 1 base and 4 bases respectively, with 4 bases between them. The CDR3 runs to 12 residues. The CDR3 coding sequence is TGTGCCAGCAGCCAAGCTTCCTATGGCTACACCTTC. It codes for CASSQASYGYTF.

The genes are TRBV9 and TRBJ1-4; 8 nucleotides line up with TRBD1. CDR1 is SGDLS, CDR2 YYNGEE, per germline. This CDR3 region has 14 residues. V trimming: 4 bases; J trimming: 7 bases; junction bases outside the gene matches: 6. The CDR3 nucleotides read TGTGCCAGCAGCCCACAGGGGGGTGTTGAAAAACTGTTTTTT. Amino acid sequence: CASSPQGGVEKLFF.

This clone was found once. This rearrangement joins TRBV6-5 to TRBJ1-2, with D perhaps TRBD1 (6 bases). Trimming removed 2 bases at V and 5 bases at J, with 9 bases between. From germline, CDR1 is MNHEY and CDR2 SVGAGI. This CDR3 contains 13 residues. CDR3 loop: CASSYLQGYGYTF. The CDR3 DNA reads as TGTGCCAGCAGTTACCTACAGGGATATGGCTACACCTTC.

This chain connects TRBV28 to TRBJ1-5, with a possible D match to TRBD1 (6 bases). CDR3 length equals 17 residues. From germline, CDR1 is MDHEN and CDR2 SYDVKM. Trimming removed 5 bases from V and 9 bases from J, with 26 bases in between. Here the CDR3 reads CASSLPGGGLRVRPQHF. Here the CDR3 DNA reads TGTGCCAGCAGTCTCCCTGGGGGGGGCCTTAGGGTTCGGCCCCAGCATTTT.

This clone was counted a few times. V gene TRBV28 combines with J gene TRBJ2-2; 9 bases map to TRBD1. The CDR3 extends over 16 amino acids. Germline lookup yields CDR1 MDHEN and CDR2 SYDVKM. V lost 5 bases and J lost 2; bases outside the gene matches: 6. The CDR3, as DNA: TGTGCCAGCAGTAGACCGGGACAGGGTAACACCGGGGAGCTGTTTTTT. It codes for CASSRPGQGNTGELFF.

V is TRBV2 and J is TRBJ1-1, with 7 bases fitting TRBD1. Trimming at V came to 4 bases and at J to 4 bases, leaving 6 bases not matched to a gene. Germline values: CDR1 SNHLY, CDR2 FYNNEI. This CDR3 comprises 14 residues. The DNA of the CDR3 is TGTGCCAGCAGTGGACAGGGAAGGGGCACTGAAGCTTTCTTT. The encoded protein is CASSGQGRGTEAFF.

The V gene is TRBV10-1, the J gene TRBJ1-5; D call uncertain. CDR3 length: 15 amino acids. Between the trimmed V and J ends, which lost 7 bases and 4 bases, there was a span of 17 bases. Germline CDR1 reads WNHNN; CDR2 reads SYGVQD (reference sequence). CDR3 protein: CASKWAEERNQPQHF. As DNA, the CDR3 is TGCGCCAGCAAATGGGCGGAGGAGCGGAATCAGCCCCAGCATTTT.

This clone was recorded a few times. The chain carries TRBV10-3 and TRBJ2-1; 10 positions agree with TRBD2. Germline CDR1 and CDR2: ENHRY and SYGVKD. Trimming took 4 bases from V and 7 from J; bases not matched to a gene: 4. There are 14 residues in the CDR3. The CDR3 nucleotides are TGTGCCATCAGTGCTACTAGCGGGGTGAATGAGCAGTTCTTC. Protein product: CAISATSGVNEQFF.

The rearrangement links TRBV29-1 to TRBJ2-2; 9 bases fit TRBD2. This CDR3 contains 14 residues. The germline V gene encodes CDR1 SQVTM and CDR2 ANQGSEA. V lost 6 bases, J lost 5 bases, and 7 bases stayed unmatched. The CDR3 is CSVGGGRGTGELFF. The CDR3, as DNA: TGCAGCGTGGGAGGCGGGAGGGGGACCGGGGAGCTGTTTTTT.

The genes are TRBV9 and TRBJ1-2, with a possible D match to TRBD1 (5 bases). The CDR3 sequence is 14 residues long. The V gene lost 7 bases and the J gene lost 5 bases, with 18 bases spanning the gap. CDR1 is SGDLS and CDR2 is YYNGEE in the germline V gene. This chain's CDR3 is CASAMGGLSYGYTF. The CDR3 DNA sequence: TGTGCCAGCGCCATGGGGGGACTATCTTATGGCTACACCTTC.

The chain joins TRBV19 to TRBJ2-1; maybe TRBD1 (7 bases). Germline V gene lookup returns CDR1 LNHDA and CDR2 SQIVND (reference sequence). The CDR3 length is 18 residues. Between the trimmed V and J ends, which lost 2 bases and 1 base, there was a span of 18 bases. In DNA form, the CDR3 reads TGTGCCAGTAGTATAAGAGCGCAGGGGGGTAGATCCTACAATGAGCAGTTCTTC. This translates into CASSIRAQGGRSYNEQFF.

This rearrangement joins TRBV5-4 to TRBJ2-1; 10 bases agree with TRBD2. J was trimmed by 7 bases and V by 1 base; bases with no gene match: 5. The length of the CDR3 is 15 residues. CDR1 and CDR2 (germline): SGHNT, YYREEE (reference sequence). DNA for the CDR3: TGTGCCAGCAGCTTGACTAGCGGGAAAGGGAATGAGCAGTTCTTC. Translating gives CASSLTSGKGNEQFF.

This clone appeared once. The V gene is TRBV3-1 (or the pseudogene TRBV3-2), the J gene TRBJ1-1; TRBD1 matches at 9 bases. Losses at the gene ends were 2 bases for V and 5 bases for J; bases not matched to a gene: 12. Germline CDR1 and CDR2: LGHDT and YNNKEL (reference sequence). The CDR3 has 17 residues. The DNA of the CDR3 is TGTGCCAGCAGCCAACCTAACGTACAGGGGGCCGGGACTGAAGCTTTCTTT. Amino acid sequence: CASSQPNVQGAGTEAFF.

The CDR3 reads CATSDRRGSYEQYF. The CDR3 DNA is TGTGCCACCAGTGATAGGAGGGGCTCCTACGAGCAGTACTTC. The chain is built from TRBV24-1 and TRBJ2-7, with D possibly being TRBD2 (6 bases). This CDR3 contains 14 residues. Trimming took 3 bases from V and 0 from J, leaving 8 bases between them. Germline V gene sequence: CDR1 KGHDR, CDR2 SFDVKD.

V and J are TRBV6-5 and TRBJ1-1; 8 nucleotides agree with TRBD1. Germline-derived CDR1 and CDR2 are MNHEY and SVGAGI. The CDR3 loop spans 15 amino acids. Trimming took 5 bases from V and 4 from J; bases not matched to a gene: 9. The CDR3 loop reads CASSHRTGYITEAFF. The CDR3 DNA reads as TGTGCCAGCAGTCACCGGACAGGGTATATCACTGAAGCTTTCTTT.

This sequence joins TRBV24-1 and TRBJ1-2; TRBD1 is a possible D gene (6 bases). The CDR3 length is 15 residues. Per the germline V gene, CDR1 is KGHDR and CDR2 is SFDVKD. V lost 2 bases and J 8 bases, leaving 17 bases between the germline ends. The CDR3 here is CATSDSSGAVRGYTF. The CDR3 DNA is TGTGCCACCAGTGATTCTTCAGGGGCTGTGCGCGGCTACACCTTC.

This chain connects TRBV7-9 to TRBJ1-2, with 9 bases aligning to TRBD1. This CDR3 spans 16 amino acids. Germline V CDR1 and CDR2: SEHNR, FQNEAQ (reference sequence). Trimming took 0 bases from V and 8 from J; bases not matched to a gene: 10. Here the CDR3 reads CASSLALGQGSRGYTF. The CDR3 bases are TGTGCCAGCAGCTTAGCGCTAGGACAGGGGTCCCGAGGCTACACCTTC.

The chain joins TRBV7-2 to TRBJ2-3; possible D gene TRBD2, 5 bases. The germline V and J ends were trimmed by 1 base and 4 bases, with 9 bases remaining between them. The CDR3 totals 14 residues. From germline, CDR1 is SGHTA and CDR2 FQGNSA. The CDR3 region is CASSLGGIADTQYF. CDR3 DNA: TGTGCCAGCAGCTTAGGAGGGATCGCAGATACGCAGTATTTT.

This chain joins TRBV30 and TRBJ2-5; 8 nucleotides agree with TRBD2. V was pared by 0 bases and J by 4 bases, with 4 bases of the junction left unmatched. Germline lookup yields CDR1 GTSNPN and CDR2 SVGIG (reference sequence). The CDR3 covers 14 residues. CDR3: CAWSVGTRAETQYF. CDR3 coding DNA: TGTGCCTGGAGTGTAGGGACTAGGGCAGAGACCCAGTACTTC.

The J gene is TRBJ2-5, the V gene TRBV5-1, with 8 bases identical to TRBD1. The CDR3 runs to 15 residues. CDR1 is SGHRS and CDR2 is YFSETQ in the germline V gene. The trim removed 4 bases at V and 4 bases at J, leaving 9 bases unmatched. CDR3 sequence reads: CASSPTGGRGETQYF. DNA for the CDR3: TGCGCCAGCAGCCCTACAGGGGGTCGGGGAGAGACCCAGTACTTC.